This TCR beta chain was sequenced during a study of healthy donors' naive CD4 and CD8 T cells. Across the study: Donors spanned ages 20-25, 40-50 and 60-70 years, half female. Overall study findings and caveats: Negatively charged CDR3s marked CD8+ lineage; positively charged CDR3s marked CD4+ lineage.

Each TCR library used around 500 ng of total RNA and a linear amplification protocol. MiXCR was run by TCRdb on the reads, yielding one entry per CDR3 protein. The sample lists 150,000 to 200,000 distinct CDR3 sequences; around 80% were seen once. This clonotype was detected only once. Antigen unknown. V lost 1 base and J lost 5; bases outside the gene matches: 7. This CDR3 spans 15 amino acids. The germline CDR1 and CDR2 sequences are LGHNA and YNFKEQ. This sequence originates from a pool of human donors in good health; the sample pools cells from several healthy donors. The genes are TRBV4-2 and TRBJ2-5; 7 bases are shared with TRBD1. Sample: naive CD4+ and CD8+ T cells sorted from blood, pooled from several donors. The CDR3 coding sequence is TGTGCCAGCAGCCAAGGTACAGGGGCAGGGGAGACCCAGTACTTC. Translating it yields CASSQGTGAGETQYF.